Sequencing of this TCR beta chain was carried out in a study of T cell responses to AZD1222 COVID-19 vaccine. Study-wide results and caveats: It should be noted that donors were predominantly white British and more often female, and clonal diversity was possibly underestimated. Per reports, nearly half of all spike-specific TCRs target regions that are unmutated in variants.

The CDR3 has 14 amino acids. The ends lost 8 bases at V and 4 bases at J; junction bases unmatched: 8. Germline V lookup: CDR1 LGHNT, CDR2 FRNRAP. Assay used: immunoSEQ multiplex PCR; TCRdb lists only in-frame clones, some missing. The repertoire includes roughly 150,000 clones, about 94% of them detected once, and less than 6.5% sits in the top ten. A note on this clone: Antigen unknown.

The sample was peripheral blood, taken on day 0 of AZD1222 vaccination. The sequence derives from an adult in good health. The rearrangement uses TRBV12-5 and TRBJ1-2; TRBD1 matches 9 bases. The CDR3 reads CASSAWTGVYGYTF. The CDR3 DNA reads TGTGCTAGTAGTGCCTGGACAGGGGTCTATGGCTACACCTTC. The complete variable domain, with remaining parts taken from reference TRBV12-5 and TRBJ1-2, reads DARVTQTPRHKVTEMGQEVTMRCQPILGHNTVFWYRQTMMQGLELLAYFRNRAPLDDSGMPKDRFSAEMPDATLATLKIQPSEPRDSAVYFCASSAWTGVYGYTFGSGTRLTVV.